The 27 T cell receptor beta chains given below trace back to one sample, sequenced in a study of regulatory T cells in long-lasting Graves disease. Described time point: newly diagnosed GD, antithyroid drugs for less than 3 months. Following extraction of RNA from PBMCs, that RNA was used to make the TCR library. Arm-PCR of CDR3 regions with iRepertoire HTBI primers generated TCR beta libraries. MiXCR, applied by TCRdb to the multiplex PCR reads, yields one record per CDR3 protein. There are around 480,000 distinct CDR3 sequences in the sample; about 15% occur only once, and 20% to 25% lies in the top ten. This sample was also put to use in a study of T cells in Graves' hyperthyroidism and ophthalmopathy.

The specimen was peripheral blood mononuclear cells (PBMCs), collected at new diagnosis, from a patient treated with antithyroid drugs. The receptors were gathered from a woman aged 40-65 years with Graves disease.

The V call is TRBV12-3 or TRBV12-4, the J call TRBJ1-2; 9 nucleotides agree with TRBD1. Germline trimming cut 6 bases from V and 0 bases from J; bases unmatched to any gene: 8. This CDR3 has 16 residues. In DNA, the CDR3 is TGTGCCAGCAGGCCTACCGGGACAGGGACTAACTATGGCTACACCTTC. Protein product: CASRPTGTGTNYGYTF.

J is TRBJ2-7 and V is TRBV19; D is undetermined. Germline V gene lookup returns CDR1 LNHDA and CDR2 SQIVND (reference sequence). Trimming took 5 bases from V and 2 from J, leaving 13 bases between them. There are 14 residues in the CDR3. CDR3 sequence reads: CASSGPALPYEQYF. DNA of the CDR3: TGTGCCAGTAGTGGCCCGGCCTTACCCTACGAGCAGTACTTC. The complete variable domain, with remaining parts taken from reference TRBV19 and TRBJ2-7, reads DGGITQSPKYLFRKEGQNVTLSCEQNLNHDAMYWYRQDPGQGLRLIYYSQIVNDFQKGDIAEGYSVSREKKESFPLTVTSAQKNPTAFYLCASSGPALPYEQYFGPGTRLTVT.

The V and J genes are TRBV19 and TRBJ1-1; possibly TRBD1 for D (6 bases). The germline V gene has CDR1 LNHDA and CDR2 SQIVND (reference sequence). The V and J ends lost 3 bases and 3 bases respectively, with 11 bases between them. CDR3 size: 14 residues. The CDR3 bases are TGTGCCAGTAGTATGGGGACAAGGTACACTGAAGCTTTCTTT. Translation: CASSMGTRYTEAFF.

This clonotype has ten or more counts. The V and J genes are TRBV6-1 and TRBJ1-2; 7 positions match TRBD1. J lost 11 bases, V lost 2 bases, and 11 bases had no gene match. The length of the CDR3 is 14 residues. The germline gives CDR1 MNHNS, CDR2 SASEGT. CDR3 in amino acids: CASSELGTDYLYTF. The CDR3 DNA reads TGTGCCAGCAGTGAACTCGGGACAGATTACCTGTACACCTTC.

Comment on this clonotype: Just one base apart from a much larger clone, this may be a read error. The chain combines TRBV12-3 or TRBV12-4 with TRBJ1-1; D remains unclear. V was trimmed by 4 bases and J by 3 bases, leaving 15 bases between them. The CDR3 runs 15 residues. The chain's CDR3 is CASSSWTVADTEAFF. CDR3 nucleotide sequence: TGTGCCAGCAGTTCCTGGACGGTGGCGGACACTGAAGCTTTCTTT.

The gene calls are TRBV28 and TRBJ1-1; D remains unclear. Per the germline V gene, CDR1 is MDHEN and CDR2 is SYDVKM. Trimming cost V 6 bases and J 5 bases, with 16 bases left between them. This CDR3 contains 14 residues. The CDR3 sequence: CASSLYGGRTEAFF. In nucleotides, the CDR3 is TGTGCCAGCAGCCTATACGGTGGTAGGACTGAAGCTTTCTTT.

In its sample, this clonotype was seen many times. This chain links TRBV7-2 with TRBJ2-1; 8 bases fit TRBD2. CDR3 length: 14 residues. Germline values: CDR1 SGHTA, CDR2 FQGNSA. Unmatched junction bases numbered 2, after V lost 1 base and J lost 6 bases. CDR3: CASSLGGGPNEQFF. The DNA for the CDR3 is TGTGCCAGCAGCTTAGGCGGGGGGCCCAATGAGCAGTTCTTC.

The chain has TRBV28 and TRBJ2-3, with D perhaps TRBD1 (6 bases). V lost 6 bases and J 0 bases, leaving 10 bases between the germline ends. Germline V CDR1 and CDR2: MDHEN, SYDVKM. The CDR3 is 14 amino acids. The CDR3 coding sequence is TGTGCCAGCAGCATGGGGGCCAGCACAGATACGCAGTATTTT. Translating it yields CASSMGASTDTQYF.

This clonotype occurred many times. J is TRBJ2-7 and V is TRBV6-1, with 10 nucleotides matching TRBD1. The germline CDR1 and CDR2 sequences are MNHNS and SASEGT. The CDR3 contains 14 residues. Losses at the gene ends were 4 bases for V and 6 bases for J; bases not matched to a gene: 6. The CDR3 sequence: CASSGTGGSGEQYF. The CDR3 nucleotides read TGTGCCAGCAGTGGGACAGGGGGATCGGGCGAGCAGTACTTC.

The rearrangement uses TRBV6-1 and TRBJ2-7; 9 bases line up with TRBD1. Germline V gene data show CDR1 as MNHNS and CDR2 as SASEGT. V was pared by 5 bases and J by 0 bases, with 11 bases of the junction left unmatched. This CDR3 contains 17 residues. CDR3 DNA: TGTGCCAGCAGTCAAAGAGGGACAGGGACGGTCTCCTACGAGCAGTACTTC. This encodes CASSQRGTGTVSYEQYF.

This clonotype was counted only a few times. The rearrangement joins TRBV19 to TRBJ1-1; the D gene is possibly TRBD1 (6 bases). This CDR3 comprises 14 residues. Trimming removed 4 bases at V and 10 bases at J, with 19 bases between. Germline V CDR1 and CDR2: LNHDA, SQIVND (reference sequence). Here the CDR3 reads CASSTEGRGSRAFF. DNA of the CDR3: TGTGCCAGTAGTACGGAGGGCAGGGGAAGTAGAGCTTTCTTT. Full variable domain (outside the CDR3, taken from reference TRBV19 and TRBJ1-1): DGGITQSPKYLFRKEGQNVTLSCEQNLNHDAMYWYRQDPGQGLRLIYYSQIVNDFQKGDIAEGYSVSREKKESFPLTVTSAQKNPTAFYLCASSTEGRGSRAFFGQGTRLTVV.

This clonotype was detected only a few times. This sequence joins TRBV5-6 and TRBJ1-6, with D unclear. Trimming shortened V by 0 bases and J by 9 bases, and 7 bases separated the two germline ends. CDR3 length equals 13 residues. Germline V gene sequence: CDR1 SGHDT, CDR2 YYEEEE. This chain's CDR3 is CASSLVTPSPLHF. The DNA of the CDR3 is TGTGCCAGCAGCTTGGTGACCCCTTCACCCCTCCACTTT.

This rearrangement joins TRBV18 to TRBJ1-2; possibly TRBD1 for D (5 bases). Deletions cut 3 bases from V and 6 bases from J, with 17 bases between. Germline V gene lookup returns CDR1 KGHSH and CDR2 LQKENI. The CDR3 length is 15 residues. The CDR3 loop reads CASSPTLTDGDGYTF. The CDR3, as DNA: TGTGCCAGCTCACCTACTCTGACAGACGGGGATGGCTACACCTTC.

This clonotype has more than one count but fewer than ten. The gene calls are TRBV7-9 and TRBJ2-7, with 8 nucleotides matching TRBD1. The germline CDR1 and CDR2 sequences are SEHNR and FQNEAQ (reference sequence). The junction had 6 bases not matched to a gene; V was cut back by 5 bases and J by 3 bases. This CDR3 is 14 amino acids long. The DNA for the CDR3 is TGTGCCAGCAGCGCCGTTGGGACAGGCTACGAGCAGTACTTC. Its protein is CASSAVGTGYEQYF.

This clonotype came up a few times. The V and J genes are TRBV10-1 and TRBJ2-1; D uncertain. Germline V lookup: CDR1 WNHNN, CDR2 SYGVQD (reference sequence). V was pared by 2 bases and J by 3 bases, with 20 bases between. The CDR3 has 18 residues. DNA for the CDR3: TGCGCCAGCAGTGAGCCCACCATAAGCAGCCAGGTCTACAATGAGCAGTTCTTC. Translated, it gives CASSEPTISSQVYNEQFF.

The CDR3 DNA reads TGTGCCTGGAATCAACAGGGGAGGACTGAAGCTTTCTTT. Amino acid sequence: CAWNQQGRTEAFF. V and J are TRBV30 and TRBJ1-1, with TRBD1 matching 7 bases. With V trimmed by 4 bases and J by 5 bases, 7 bases remained unmatched. The CDR3 length is 13 residues. The germline CDR1 and CDR2 sequences are GTSNPN and SVGIG (reference sequence).

This chain joins TRBV28 and TRBJ2-1; the D gene could be TRBD1 or TRBD2 (5 bases each). V was trimmed by 5 bases and J by 6 bases, leaving 20 bases between them. This CDR3 comprises 16 residues. Germline CDR1 reads MDHEN; CDR2 reads SYDVKM. The CDR3, as DNA: TGTGCCAGCAGTCGACCCCAGGGCGGAGGCTCCAATGAGCAGTTCTTC. This codes for CASSRPQGGGSNEQFF.

This clonotype was detected many times. The chain has TRBV30 and TRBJ2-1; TRBD2 matches 7 bases. The CDR3 loop spans 14 amino acids. Germline loops: CDR1 GTSNPN, CDR2 SVGIG (reference sequence). Trimming took 8 bases from V and 4 from J; bases not matched to a gene: 11. CDR3 nucleotides: TGTGCCGGACACTCGGATAGCGGGTACAATGAGCAGTTCTTC. The encoded protein is CAGHSDSGYNEQFF.

This clonotype was seen more than once but under ten times. This sequence joins TRBV30 and TRBJ2-1; D perhaps matches TRBD2 (6 bases). Germline values: CDR1 GTSNPN, CDR2 SVGIG (reference sequence). This CDR3 contains 11 residues. Between the trimmed V and J ends, which lost 6 bases and 9 bases, there was a span of 12 bases. This CDR3 is CACTGVSEQFF. In nucleotides, the CDR3 is TGTGCCTGCACGGGGGTTTCTGAGCAGTTCTTC.

This rearrangement joins TRBV6-2 or TRBV6-3 to TRBJ1-4; TRBD1 is a possible D gene (6 bases). The CDR3 is 16 residues long. V was clipped by 6 bases and J by 0 bases, with 14 bases between them. Per germline, CDR1 MNHEY and CDR2 SVGEGT. CDR3 bases: TGTGCCAGCAGCACCACTAGGGGGGCAACTAATGAAAAACTGTTTTTT. Its protein product is CASSTTRGATNEKLFF.

The sample holds many counts of this clonotype. This chain links TRBV30 with TRBJ1-5; D is uncertain. V lost 1 base and J lost 0, with 4 bases in between. Germline V gives CDR1 GTSNPN, CDR2 SVGIG (reference sequence). The CDR3 has 13 amino acids. This CDR3 is CAWSGNSNQPQHF. The CDR3 nucleotides are TGTGCCTGGAGTGGGAATAGCAATCAGCCCCAGCATTTT. Full variable domain (outside the CDR3, taken from reference TRBV30 and TRBJ1-5): SQTIHQWPATLVQPVGSPLSLECTVEGTSNPNLYWYRQAAGRGLQLLFYSVGIGQISSEVPQNLSASRPQDRQFILSSKKLLLSDSGFYLCAWSGNSNQPQHFGDGTRLSIL.

This rearrangement joins TRBV4-1 to TRBJ1-2, with D perhaps matching TRBD1 (6 bases). The germline V gene encodes CDR1 MGHRA and CDR2 YSYEKL. The CDR3 extends over 17 amino acids. Trimming left V 3 bases short and J 1 base short, with 18 bases between. The CDR3 DNA sequence: TGCGCCAGCAGCCAGAGAGGCACACAGGGAGTTAACTATGGCTACACCTTC. This encodes CASSQRGTQGVNYGYTF.

The chain couples TRBV20-1 to TRBJ2-7; D perhaps matches TRBD2 (5 bases). The ends were cut back, 0 bases at V and 4 bases at J, with 10 bases in the middle. The germline V gene has CDR1 DFQATT and CDR2 SNEGSKA (reference sequence). The CDR3 extends over 13 amino acids. The CDR3 DNA reads TGCAGTGCTAGAGATCCCGGGGAGTACGAGCAGTACTTC. It codes for CSARDPGEYEQYF.

This clonotype came up many times. The chain recombines TRBV7-9 with TRBJ1-2; D uncertain. V lost 4 bases and J 8 bases, leaving 11 bases between the germline ends. Germline V gene data show CDR1 as SEHNR and CDR2 as FQNEAQ (reference sequence). The CDR3 sequence is 12 residues long. The CDR3 spells CASSSEGLGYTF. The CDR3 coding sequence is TGTGCCAGCAGCTCCGAGGGATTGGGCTACACCTTC.

This rearrangement joins TRBV29-1 to TRBJ1-2; D gene uncertain. This CDR3 spans 13 amino acids. V was trimmed by 6 bases and J by 7 bases, leaving 18 bases between them. Germline values: CDR1 SQVTM, CDR2 ANQGSEA. Here the CDR3 reads CSVAPPFWGGYTF. DNA of the CDR3: TGCAGCGTAGCACCCCCGTTCTGGGGTGGCTACACCTTC.

Of note for this clonotype: With a much larger clone just one base away, this may be a read error. The rearrangement uses TRBV7-3 and TRBJ2-3, with a possible D match to TRBD2 (5 bases). The CDR3 consists of 13 residues. Between the trimmed V and J ends, which lost 8 bases and 5 bases, there was a span of 14 bases. The germline gives CDR1 SGHTA, CDR2 FQGTGA. The DNA for the CDR3 is TGTGCCAGCGGCTCTGGCGGGCAAGATACGCAGTATTTT. It codes for CASGSGGQDTQYF.

This clonotype occurred many times. V is TRBV28 and J is TRBJ1-4; 9 nucleotides align to TRBD1. With 6 bases clipped from V and 7 bases from J, the junction kept 12 bases outside the gene matches. Germline V gene sequence: CDR1 MDHEN, CDR2 SYDVKM. The CDR3 consists of 16 residues. The CDR3 loop is CASRTHPGQGGEKLFF. CDR3 nucleotide sequence: TGTGCCAGCAGAACACATCCGGGACAGGGAGGTGAAAAACTGTTTTTT. The whole variable domain, filled in from reference TRBV28 and TRBJ1-4, reads DVKVTQSSRYLVKRTGEKVFLECVQDMDHENMFWYRQDPGLGLRLIYFSYDVKMKEKGDIPEGYSVSREKKERFSLILESASTNQTSMYLCASRTHPGQGGEKLFFGSGTQLSVL.